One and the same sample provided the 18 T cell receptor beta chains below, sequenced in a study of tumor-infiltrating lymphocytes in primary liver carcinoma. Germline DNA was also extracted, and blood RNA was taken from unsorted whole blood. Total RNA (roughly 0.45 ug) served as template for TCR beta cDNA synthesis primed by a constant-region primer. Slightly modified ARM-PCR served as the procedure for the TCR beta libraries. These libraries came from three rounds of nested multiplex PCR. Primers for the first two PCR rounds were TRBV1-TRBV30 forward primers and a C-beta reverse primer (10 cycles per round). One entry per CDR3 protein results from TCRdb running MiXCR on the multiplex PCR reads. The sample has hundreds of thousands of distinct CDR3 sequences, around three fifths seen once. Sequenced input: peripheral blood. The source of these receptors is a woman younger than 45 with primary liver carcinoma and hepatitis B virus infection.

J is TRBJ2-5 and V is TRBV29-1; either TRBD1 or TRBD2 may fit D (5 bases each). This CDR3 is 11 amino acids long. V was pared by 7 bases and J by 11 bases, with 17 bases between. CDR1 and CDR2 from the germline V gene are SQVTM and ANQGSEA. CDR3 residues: CSALGAREQYF. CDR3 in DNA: TGCAGCGCGCTAGGGGCTAGGGAGCAGTACTTC. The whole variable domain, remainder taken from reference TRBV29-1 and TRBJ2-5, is SAVISQKPSRDICQRGTSLTIQCQVDSQVTMMFWYRQQPGQSLTLIATANQGSEATYESGFVIDKFPISRPNLTFSTLTVSNMSPEDSSIYLCSALGAREQYFGPGTRLLVL.

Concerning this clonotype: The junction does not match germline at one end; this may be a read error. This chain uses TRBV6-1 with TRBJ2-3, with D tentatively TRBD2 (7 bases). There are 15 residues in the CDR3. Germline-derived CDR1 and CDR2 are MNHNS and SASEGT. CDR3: CTSSVERSGTSTQYF. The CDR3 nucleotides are TGTACCAGCAGTGTGGAACGGAGCGGGACATCAACGCAGTATTTT.

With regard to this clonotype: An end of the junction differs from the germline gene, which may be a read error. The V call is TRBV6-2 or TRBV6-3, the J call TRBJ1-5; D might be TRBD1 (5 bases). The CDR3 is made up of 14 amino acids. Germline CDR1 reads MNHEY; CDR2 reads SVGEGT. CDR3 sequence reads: CASSSGNVGQSQHF. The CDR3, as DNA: TGTGCCAGCAGTTCAGGGAATGTAGGTCAGTCCCAGCATTTT.

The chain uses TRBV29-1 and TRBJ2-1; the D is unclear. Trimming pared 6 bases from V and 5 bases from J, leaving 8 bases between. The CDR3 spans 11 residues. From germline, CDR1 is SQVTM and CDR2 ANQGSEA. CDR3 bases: TGCAGCGTACAACAAAACAATGAGCAGTTCTTC. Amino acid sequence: CSVQQNNEQFF.

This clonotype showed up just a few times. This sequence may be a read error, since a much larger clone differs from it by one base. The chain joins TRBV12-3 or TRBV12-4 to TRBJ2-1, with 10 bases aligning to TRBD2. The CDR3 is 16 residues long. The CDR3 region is CVSSLALAGDYDEQFF. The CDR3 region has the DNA TGTGTCAGCAGTTTAGCCCTAGCGGGAGATTACGATGAGCAGTTCTTC.

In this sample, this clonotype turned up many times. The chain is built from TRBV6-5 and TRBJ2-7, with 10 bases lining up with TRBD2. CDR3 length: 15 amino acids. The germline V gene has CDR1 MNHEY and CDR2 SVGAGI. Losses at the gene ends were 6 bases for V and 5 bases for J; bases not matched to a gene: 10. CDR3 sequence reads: CASSRRTSGFNEQYF. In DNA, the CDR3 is TGTGCCAGCAGCCGCCGGACTAGCGGATTCAACGAGCAGTACTTC.

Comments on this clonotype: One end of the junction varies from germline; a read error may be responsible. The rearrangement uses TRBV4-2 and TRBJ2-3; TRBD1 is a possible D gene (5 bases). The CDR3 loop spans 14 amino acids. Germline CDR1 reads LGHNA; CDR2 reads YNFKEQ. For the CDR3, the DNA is TGTGCCAACAGCCAAACCGGACACGCAGATACGCAGTATTTT. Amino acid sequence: CANSQTGHADTQYF.

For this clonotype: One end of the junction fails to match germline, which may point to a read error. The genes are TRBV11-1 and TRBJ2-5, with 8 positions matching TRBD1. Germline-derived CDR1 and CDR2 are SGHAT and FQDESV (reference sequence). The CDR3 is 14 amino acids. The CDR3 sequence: CDSSWAGGTGIQYF. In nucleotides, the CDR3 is TGTGACAGCAGCTGGGCAGGGGGCACTGGGATCCAGTACTTC. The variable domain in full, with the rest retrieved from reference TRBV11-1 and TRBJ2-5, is EAEVAQSPRYKITEKSQAVAFWCDPISGHATLYWYRQILGQGPELLVQFQDESVVDDSQLPKDRFSAERLKGVDSTLKIQPAELGDSAMYLCDSSWAGGTGIQYFGPGTRLLVL.

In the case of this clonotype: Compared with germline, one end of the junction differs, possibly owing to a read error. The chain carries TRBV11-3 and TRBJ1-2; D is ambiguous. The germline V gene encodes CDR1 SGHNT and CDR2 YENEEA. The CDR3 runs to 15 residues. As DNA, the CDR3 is TGTGCCGGCAGTCCTGATGGAGGGAGAATTCGTGACTACACCTTC. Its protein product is CAGSPDGGRIRDYTF.

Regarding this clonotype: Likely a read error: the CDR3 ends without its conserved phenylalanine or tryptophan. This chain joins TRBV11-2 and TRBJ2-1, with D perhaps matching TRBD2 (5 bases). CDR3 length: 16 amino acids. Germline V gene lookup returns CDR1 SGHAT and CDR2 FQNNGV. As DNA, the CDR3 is TGTGCCAGCAGCCTCCGGGGAATGGTCTCCTACGATGAGCAGTTCATC. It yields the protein CASSLRGMVSYDEQFI.

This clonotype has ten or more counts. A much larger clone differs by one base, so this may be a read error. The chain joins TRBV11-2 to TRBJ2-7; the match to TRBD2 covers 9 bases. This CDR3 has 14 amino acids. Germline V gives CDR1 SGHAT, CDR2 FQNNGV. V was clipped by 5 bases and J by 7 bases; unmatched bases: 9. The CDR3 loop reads CASSPIAGVEEQYF. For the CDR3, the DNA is TGTGCCAGCAGCCCTATAGCGGGAGTGGAAGAGCAGTACTTC.

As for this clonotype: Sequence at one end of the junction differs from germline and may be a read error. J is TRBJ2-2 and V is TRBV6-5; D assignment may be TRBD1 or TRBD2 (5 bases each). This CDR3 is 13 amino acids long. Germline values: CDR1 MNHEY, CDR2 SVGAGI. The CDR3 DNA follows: TGTGTCAGCAGGCAGGGACGGACCGGGGAGCCGTTTTTT. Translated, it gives CVSRQGRTGEPFF.

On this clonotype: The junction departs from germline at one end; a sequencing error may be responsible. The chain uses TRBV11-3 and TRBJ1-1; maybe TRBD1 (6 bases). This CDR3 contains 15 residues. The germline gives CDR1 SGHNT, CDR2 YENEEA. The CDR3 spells CVSSERQGRDTEAFF. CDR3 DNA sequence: TGCGTCAGCTCGGAGAGGCAGGGGCGGGACACTGAAGCTTTCTTT.

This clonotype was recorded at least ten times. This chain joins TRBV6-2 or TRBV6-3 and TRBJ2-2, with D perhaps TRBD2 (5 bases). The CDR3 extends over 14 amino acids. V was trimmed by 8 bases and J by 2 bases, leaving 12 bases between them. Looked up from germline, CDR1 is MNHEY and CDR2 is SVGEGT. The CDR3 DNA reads TGTGCCAGCGGGAGCGGACCTAACACCGGGGAGCTGTTTTTT. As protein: CASGSGPNTGELFF.

Written as DNA, the CDR3 is TGTGCCAGCTCCCCGAGACGTGGGACTCAACAAGAGACCCAGTACTTC. As protein: CASSPRRGTQQETQYF. The chain carries TRBV28 and TRBJ2-5; D might be TRBD2 (6 bases). The CDR3 sequence is 16 residues long. The V end was cut by 8 bases, the J end by 2 bases, with 21 bases between. The V gene's germline CDR1 is MDHEN and CDR2 SYDVKM.

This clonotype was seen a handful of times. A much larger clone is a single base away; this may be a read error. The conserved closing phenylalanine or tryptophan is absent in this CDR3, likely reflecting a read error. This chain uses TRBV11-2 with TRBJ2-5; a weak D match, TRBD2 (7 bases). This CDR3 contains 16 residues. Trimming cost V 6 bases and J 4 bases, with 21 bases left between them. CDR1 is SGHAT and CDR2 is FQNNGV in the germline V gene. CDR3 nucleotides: TGTGCCAGCAGTCGGGGGGCGGACCGCCCCTCAGAGACCCAGTACCTC. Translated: CASSRGADRPSETQYL.

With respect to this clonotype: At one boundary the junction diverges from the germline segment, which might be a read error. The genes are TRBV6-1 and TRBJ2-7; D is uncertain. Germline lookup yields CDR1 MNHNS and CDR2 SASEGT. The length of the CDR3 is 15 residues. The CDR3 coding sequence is TGTGCCAGTAGTGAACGTTCCAGAGGAAGATACGAGCAGTACTTC. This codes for CASSERSRGRYEQYF.

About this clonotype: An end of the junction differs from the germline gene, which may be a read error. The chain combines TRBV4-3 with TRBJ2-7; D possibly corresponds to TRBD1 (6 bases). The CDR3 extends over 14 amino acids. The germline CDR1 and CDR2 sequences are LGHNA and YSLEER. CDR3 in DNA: TGCGCCAGCAGCAAAGACAGGCGGAACTACGAGCAGTACTTT. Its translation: CASSKDRRNYEQYF.